A single sample gave rise to the 29 T cell receptor beta chains below, sequenced in a study of cytomegalovirus exposure and HLA in healthy donors. The PCR made use of 60 Vbeta and 13 Jbeta primers. This table comes from immunoSEQ multiplex PCR, and its TCRdb copy is limited to in-frame clones, with some not included. The repertoire holds about 150,000 clones, 83% seen once, with more than 1.5% in the top ten. The sequencing input was PBMCs. The receptors come from a man in his forties in good health and CMV-seronegative.

The genes are TRBV5-1 and TRBJ2-7, with 9 bases lining up with TRBD1. The V and J ends lost 2 bases and 3 bases, in that order; junction bases with no gene match: 6. Germline CDR1 and CDR2: SGHRS and YFSETQ. The CDR3 is 15 residues long. The CDR3 region is CASSLAGQGVYEQYF. CDR3 DNA: TGCGCCAGCAGCTTAGCGGGACAGGGAGTCTACGAGCAGTACTTC.

This chain uses TRBV7-3 with TRBJ2-1; 8 bases agree with TRBD1. The V and J ends lost 5 bases and 5 bases, in that order; junction bases with no gene match: 8. This CDR3 comprises 15 residues. CDR1 and CDR2 from the germline V gene are SGHTA and FQGTGA. CDR3 in amino acids: CASSPRQGINNEQFF. Here the CDR3 DNA reads TGTGCCAGCAGCCCCAGACAGGGGATAAACAATGAGCAGTTCTTC.

The rearrangement uses TRBV29-1 and TRBJ1-3, with D tentatively TRBD1 (6 bases). V dropped 6 bases and J dropped 13 bases, with 19 bases sitting between them. Germline loops: CDR1 SQVTM, CDR2 ANQGSEA. The CDR3 is 12 amino acids. The CDR3 DNA reads as TGCAGCGTGGGGGAGCACAGGGAAGGGATATATTTT. Translated, it gives CSVGEHREGIYF.

This clone has just a few counts. The chain links TRBV15 to TRBJ2-7, with TRBD1 matching 11 bases. V dropped 0 bases and J dropped 7; count of bases not matched to a gene: 8. Germline V gene sequence: CDR1 LNHNV, CDR2 YYDKDF (reference sequence). The CDR3 is 16 residues long. Written as DNA, the CDR3 is TGTGCCACCAGCAGAGATCAGGACAGGGGGCCGGGTGAGCAGTACTTC. Translated, it gives CATSRDQDRGPGEQYF.

This clone was observed once. The chain joins TRBV28 to TRBJ2-1, with D possibly TRBD2 on 6 matching bases. CDR3 length equals 14 residues. The ends were cut back, 6 bases at V and 7 bases at J, with 16 bases in the middle. Germline CDR1 and CDR2: MDHEN and SYDVKM. In DNA, the CDR3 is TGTGCCAGCAGCTACGGGGGTCCTGGGAATGAGCAGTTCTTC. This encodes CASSYGGPGNEQFF. Variable domain in full (rest from reference TRBV28 and TRBJ2-1): DVKVTQSSRYLVKRTGEKVFLECVQDMDHENMFWYRQDPGLGLRLIYFSYDVKMKEKGDIPEGYSVSREKKERFSLILESASTNQTSMYLCASSYGGPGNEQFFGPGTRLTVL.

The J gene is TRBJ2-1, the V gene TRBV18; 8 nucleotides match TRBD2. Germline V gene lookup returns CDR1 KGHSH and CDR2 LQKENI. This CDR3 contains 16 residues. V shed 3 bases and J 6 bases; nucleotides not matched to a gene: 10. The CDR3 bases are TGTGCCAGCTCACCGAGCGGGGGACCCAGGGTCAATGAGCAGTTCTTC. Translated, it gives CASSPSGGPRVNEQFF.

This clone was observed a handful of times. The chain carries TRBV4-1 and TRBJ2-2, with 12 bases lining up with TRBD2. Germline loops: CDR1 MGHRA, CDR2 YSYEKL. The CDR3 has 17 residues. After removal of 3 bases from V and 2 bases from J, the junction contained 4 bases not matched to a gene. CDR3 loop: CASSHRLAGDNTGELFF. The CDR3 coding sequence is TGCGCCAGCAGCCATCGACTAGCGGGGGACAACACCGGGGAGCTGTTTTTT.

The chain combines TRBV10-1 with TRBJ1-2; D unclear. CDR1 is WNHNN, CDR2 SYGVQD, per germline (reference sequence). The length of the CDR3 is 12 residues. V was pared by 4 bases and J by 7 bases, with 10 bases between. CDR3 sequence reads: CASSVGRGGYTF. The CDR3 coding sequence is TGCGCCAGCAGTGTTGGGAGAGGTGGCTACACCTTC.

This clone was counted once. V and J are TRBV15 and TRBJ2-1, with D possibly TRBD1 on 6 matching bases. V was clipped by 8 bases and J by 4 bases, with 18 bases between them. Germline CDR1 LNHNV, CDR2 YYDKDF (reference sequence). There are 15 residues in the CDR3. As DNA, the CDR3 is TGTGCCACCCGTCAGGAGACAGGAAAATACAATGAGCAGTTCTTC. This translates into CATRQETGKYNEQFF.

The chain employs TRBV27 and TRBJ1-2, with D possibly TRBD1 on 5 matching bases. This CDR3 is 15 amino acids long. Germline V gene data show CDR1 as MNHEY and CDR2 as SMNVEV (reference sequence). V shed 3 bases and J shed 7 bases, with 18 bases lying between them. CDR3: CASSFYPQGTLGYTF. In DNA, the CDR3 is TGTGCCAGCAGTTTTTACCCGCAGGGTACGCTTGGCTACACCTTC.

This rearrangement joins TRBV4-1 to TRBJ1-5, with D possibly matching TRBD1 (5 bases). Germline loops: CDR1 MGHRA, CDR2 YSYEKL. The V and J ends lost 1 base and 7 bases respectively, with 8 bases between them. This CDR3 is built from 13 residues. The CDR3 sequence is CASSQGRGQPQHF. The CDR3 nucleotides read TGCGCCAGCAGCCAAGGAAGGGGACAGCCCCAGCATTTT.

V gene TRBV5-1 combines with J gene TRBJ1-3, with TRBD1 as a possible D gene (5 bases). Germline CDR1 reads SGHRS; CDR2 reads YFSETQ. The V gene lost 4 bases and the J gene lost 0 bases, with 8 bases spanning the gap. The CDR3 extends over 14 amino acids. The CDR3 region has the DNA TGCGCCAGCAGCCCGGACACCTCTGGAAACACCATATATTTT. This codes for CASSPDTSGNTIYF.

This chain joins TRBV7-2 and TRBJ2-2; D may be TRBD2 (6 bases). Germline V gene data show CDR1 as SGHTA and CDR2 as FQGNSA. The CDR3 contains 15 residues. V was pared by 5 bases and J by 1 base, with 11 bases between. The CDR3 sequence: CASSPNGGNTGELFF. CDR3 nucleotides: TGTGCCAGCAGCCCCAACGGGGGGAACACCGGGGAGCTGTTTTTT.

The chain recombines TRBV4-3 with TRBJ2-7; TRBD2 matches at 11 bases. J was trimmed by 7 bases and V by 2 bases; bases with no gene match: 10. This CDR3 has 16 residues. The germline V gene encodes CDR1 LGHNA and CDR2 YSLEER. The CDR3 protein is CASSQTRLAGSREQYF. DNA of the CDR3: TGCGCCAGCAGCCAAACCAGACTAGCGGGGAGCCGTGAGCAGTACTTC.

The CDR3 here is CASSFGLAGAQYF. The CDR3 region has the DNA TGTGCCAGCAGCTTCGGACTAGCAGGGGCCCAGTACTTC. V gene TRBV7-3 combines with J gene TRBJ2-5; 8 positions match TRBD2. CDR3 size: 13 residues. V trimming: 3 bases; J trimming: 9 bases; junction bases outside the gene matches: 6. Germline CDR1 reads SGHTA; CDR2 reads FQGTGA.

The chain couples TRBV19 to TRBJ1-1; 7 positions agree with TRBD1. CDR3 length equals 16 residues. After removal of 3 bases from V and 0 bases from J, the junction contained 7 bases not matched to a gene. In germline, CDR1 is LNHDA, CDR2 SQIVND (reference sequence). The DNA for the CDR3 is TGTGCCAGTAGTATGGTGAGGGGGCAGATGAACACTGAAGCTTTCTTT. Translating it yields CASSMVRGQMNTEAFF.

The chain recombines TRBV7-9 with TRBJ1-1; D might be TRBD1 (5 bases). Trimming stripped 4 bases from V and 0 bases from J, with 12 bases between. Germline CDR1 reads SEHNR; CDR2 reads FQNEAQ (reference sequence). The CDR3 covers 15 residues. Here the CDR3 reads CASSSAGAMNTEAFF. CDR3 DNA sequence: TGTGCCAGCAGCTCAGCTGGGGCAATGAACACTGAAGCTTTCTTT.

The genes are TRBV11-1 and TRBJ2-5, with D perhaps TRBD1 (6 bases). The V end lost 5 bases, the J end lost 2 bases, and 15 bases lay between the germline ends. Germline CDR1 and CDR2: SGHAT and FQDESV (reference sequence). The CDR3 is made up of 15 amino acids. The DNA for the CDR3 is TGTGCCAGCAGCCCAGGGGCTGTTGTTCAAGAGACCCAGTACTTC. It encodes CASSPGAVVQETQYF.

The CDR3 bases are TGTGCCAGCAGTTACTCCCGACAGGGAGAGACCCAGTACTTC. It is translated as CASSYSRQGETQYF. V and J are TRBV6-6 and TRBJ2-5; 7 bases align to TRBD1. The V segment lost 0 bases and the J segment 4 bases; nucleotides outside the gene matches: 2. The CDR3 runs 14 residues. Per the germline V gene, CDR1 is MNHNY and CDR2 is SVGAGI (reference sequence).

This clone has just a few counts. V is TRBV27 and J is TRBJ2-1; tentative D call: TRBD2 (5 bases). CDR1 and CDR2 from the germline V gene are MNHEY and SMNVEV (reference sequence). V lost 5 bases to trimming and J lost 0 bases, with 14 bases between them. This CDR3 spans 16 amino acids. This CDR3 is CASSRTVLGSYNEQFF. Here the CDR3 DNA reads TGTGCCAGCAGTAGGACTGTACTAGGCTCCTACAATGAGCAGTTCTTC.

The chain combines TRBV5-4 with TRBJ2-3; D gene ambiguous. Deletions cut 1 base from V and 6 bases from J, with 6 bases between. CDR1 is SGHNT and CDR2 is YYREEE in the germline V gene (reference sequence). The CDR3 is 12 amino acids. CDR3 in amino acids: CASSLMRDTQYF. CDR3 coding DNA: TGTGCCAGCAGCTTGATGAGGGATACGCAGTATTTT.

The CDR3 loop is CASSLRREVHNEQFF. The CDR3 DNA sequence: TGTGCCAGCAGCTTGCGGCGGGAGGTCCACAATGAGCAGTTCTTC. The genes are TRBV5-6 and TRBJ2-1, with 8 bases that match TRBD2. V lost 1 base, J lost 5 bases, and 5 bases stayed unmatched. Per the germline V gene, CDR1 is SGHDT and CDR2 is YYEEEE. The CDR3 length is 15 residues. Full variable domain (missing parts from reference TRBV5-6 and TRBJ2-1): DAGVTQSPTHLIKTRGQQVTLRCSPKSGHDTVSWYQQALGQGPQFIFQYYEEEERQRGNFPDRFSGHQFPNYSSELNVNALLLGDSALYLCASSLRREVHNEQFFGPGTRLTVL.

The chain joins TRBV21-1 to TRBJ2-5; the table gives TRBD2 as D, unverified against the DNA. TRBV21-1 is annotated as a pseudogene. The CDR3 extends over 15 amino acids. The CDR3 DNA reads TGTGCCAGCGGTTGCCGGGCGGGGGGCTGTGAGACCCAGTACTTC. Encoded protein: CASGCRAGGCETQYF.

Here the CDR3 reads CASTGVPQGTEAFF. CDR3 bases: TGTGCCAGCACCGGTGTCCCGCAGGGAACTGAAGCTTTCTTT. The V call is TRBV28, the J call TRBJ1-1, with D possibly TRBD1 on 5 matching bases. Between the trimmed V and J ends, which lost 7 bases and 5 bases, there was a span of 17 bases. The CDR3 is made up of 14 amino acids. CDR1 is MDHEN and CDR2 is SYDVKM in the germline V gene. Full variable domain (missing parts from reference TRBV28 and TRBJ1-1): DVKVTQSSRYLVKRTGEKVFLECVQDMDHENMFWYRQDPGLGLRLIYFSYDVKMKEKGDIPEGYSVSREKKERFSLILESASTNQTSMYLCASTGVPQGTEAFFGQGTRLTVV.

The chain links TRBV28 to TRBJ1-2, with D unclear. Germline assignment: CDR1 MDHEN and CDR2 SYDVKM. With 6 bases removed from V and 8 bases from J, the gap between germline ends came to 10 bases. The CDR3 is 11 amino acids. CDR3 in amino acids: CASSHSGGYTF. The CDR3 DNA reads as TGTGCCAGCAGCCACAGCGGGGGCTACACCTTC.

V usage is TRBV9 and J usage is TRBJ2-1; 9 nucleotides agree with TRBD1. After removal of 0 bases from V and 5 bases from J, the junction contained 9 bases not matched to a gene. Germline V CDR1 and CDR2: SGDLS, YYNGEE. The CDR3 loop spans 17 amino acids. The CDR3 reads CASSVVRDRVLDNEQFF. The CDR3 DNA reads as TGTGCCAGCAGCGTAGTCCGGGACAGGGTTCTGGACAATGAGCAGTTCTTC.

This chain connects TRBV11-3 to TRBJ2-3; TRBD1 might be the D (5 bases). Germline V gives CDR1 SGHNT, CDR2 YENEEA. The CDR3 runs to 15 residues. Trimming left V 5 bases short and J 4 bases short, with 16 bases between. The CDR3 protein is CASSPRQSQADTQYF. CDR3 coding DNA: TGTGCCAGCAGCCCCAGACAGAGCCAGGCAGATACGCAGTATTTT.

The rearrangement links TRBV5-1 to TRBJ1-6; 9 positions agree with TRBD1. The V and J ends lost 0 bases and 9 bases, in that order; junction bases with no gene match: 10. Germline-derived CDR1 and CDR2 are SGHRS and YFSETQ. The length of the CDR3 is 17 residues. The CDR3: CASSLAPRTGVSSPLHF. CDR3 nucleotides: TGCGCCAGCAGCTTGGCCCCCCGGACAGGGGTAAGTTCACCCCTCCACTTT.

The chain combines TRBV28 with TRBJ1-4; no firm D call. Per germline, CDR1 MDHEN and CDR2 SYDVKM. The CDR3 is made up of 13 amino acids. V was clipped by 1 base and J by 8 bases, with 8 bases between them. Here the CDR3 DNA reads TGTGCCAGCAGTTTATCGGGAGCAGAAAAACTGTTTTTT. Translated, it gives CASSLSGAEKLFF.